A single T cell receptor (beta chain) is shown here with its context. The data originate from a study of blood T cell repertoires in COVID-19. Study details: COVID-19 samples collected from the United States, Italy and Spain covered acute and convalescent phases. Sources were T cells, B-cell-depleted T cells, or PBMCs; the material itself was cDNA or gDNA.

Authors' processing steps: Amplification of reference gene primers provided the estimated nucleated cell counts. Generated by immunoSEQ multiplex PCR, the TCRdb table keeps only in-frame clones and is missing some. V and J calls and clone size follow that table, whereas D and trimming were derived from the DNA. The repertoire consists of approximately 150,000 clones, with over 80% occurring once and the leading ten covering 1.7%. From germline, CDR1 is SGHDN and CDR2 FVKESK. This CDR3 region has 14 residues. V was cut by 1 base and J by 9 bases, with 13 bases left in between. The chain employs TRBV14 and TRBJ2-1, with D tentatively TRBD1 (6 bases). Source material: peripheral blood. The receptor was derived from a woman between 45 and 60 years old with acute or convalescent COVID-19. This CDR3 reads CASSQGTQGFEQFF. The CDR3 region has the DNA TGTGCCAGCAGCCAAGGTACCCAGGGGTTTGAGCAGTTCTTC.